One and the same sample provided the 28 T cell receptor beta chains below, sequenced in a study of OX40 agonist ivuxolimab in advanced cancers. Using immunoSEQ multiplex PCR, the repertoire was profiled, and TCRdb retains in-frame clones only, with some absent. The sample lists about 78,000 clones, roughly 92% occurring once. The specimen was CD4+ or CD8+ T cells sorted from blood, collected in a trial of the OX40 agonist ivuxolimab. The receptors stem from an adult with an advanced solid tumor such as melanoma, head and neck, liver or kidney cancer.

This chain joins TRBV4-1 and TRBJ2-3; D possibly corresponds to TRBD1 (6 bases). CDR1 and CDR2 (germline): MGHRA, YSYEKL. V dropped 4 bases and J dropped 0 bases, with 11 bases sitting between them. CDR3 size: 15 residues. The CDR3 sequence: CASSLGQFSTDTQYF. CDR3 DNA: TGCGCCAGCAGCCTCGGACAGTTTAGCACAGATACGCAGTATTTT.

This clone has a single count. The chain combines TRBV4-1 with TRBJ1-6; TRBD1 agrees at 9 bases. This CDR3 contains 16 residues. Unmatched junction bases numbered 8, after V lost 1 base and J lost 10 bases. Per germline, CDR1 MGHRA and CDR2 YSYEKL. The CDR3 is CASSQVPDRGGSPLHF. CDR3 nucleotide sequence: TGCGCCAGCAGCCAAGTCCCGGACAGGGGAGGATCACCCCTCCACTTT.

As to this clone: Because the CDR3's place on the DNA is in doubt, the DNA is left out and the CDR3 is given as listed by TCRdb. The chain employs TRBV7-5 and TRBJ2-5; TRBD1, as called in the table, went unchecked against the DNA. TRBV7-5 is a pseudogene segment. The CDR3 length equals 13 residues, ends included. The chain's CDR3 is CARSAFGLGTQYF.

V usage is TRBV5-1 and J usage is TRBJ1-1; TRBD1 matches at 7 bases. Germline CDR1 is SGHRS and CDR2 is YFSETQ. The CDR3 loop spans 14 amino acids. V was clipped by 4 bases and J by 0 bases; unmatched bases: 3. Here the CDR3 reads CASSRTGLNTEAFF. For the CDR3, the DNA is TGCGCCAGCAGCCGGACAGGACTGAACACTGAAGCTTTCTTT.

The chain links TRBV6-5 to TRBJ2-7; D gene uncertain. Trimming took 6 bases from V and 3 from J, leaving 9 bases between them. The CDR3 loop spans 12 amino acids. CDR1 MNHEY and CDR2 SVGAGI come from the germline V gene. Written as DNA, the CDR3 is TGTGCCAGCAGATCCCCGATCTACGAGCAGTACTTC. Its translation: CASRSPIYEQYF.

This clone was counted once. This chain's CDR3 is CASSTRTGSADTQYF. DNA for the CDR3: TGTGCCAGCAGCACCCGGACTGGCAGCGCAGATACGCAGTATTTT. The chain is built from TRBV9 and TRBJ2-3; a weak D match, TRBD2 (5 bases). Germline assignment: CDR1 SGDLS and CDR2 YYNGEE. The germline V and J ends were trimmed by 4 bases and 4 bases, with 16 bases remaining between them. The CDR3 sequence is 15 residues long.

The chain carries TRBV6-1 and TRBJ2-7; TRBD1 matches 8 bases. Germline V gene lookup returns CDR1 MNHNS and CDR2 SASEGT. After removal of 1 base from V and 4 bases from J, the junction contained 12 bases not matched to a gene. The length of the CDR3 is 17 residues. CDR3 bases: TGTGCCAGCAGTGAAGGAGCTTCTGGACAGGGCATTTACGAGCAGTACTTC. Protein: CASSEGASGQGIYEQYF.

This clone was picked up one time. V is TRBV6-1 and J is TRBJ1-2; D is unclear. The germline V gene encodes CDR1 MNHNS and CDR2 SASEGT. V lost 4 bases, J lost 4 bases, and 10 bases lay in between. This CDR3 comprises 13 residues. The CDR3 loop reads CASSAAGLYGYTF. As DNA, the CDR3 is TGTGCCAGCAGTGCAGCTGGTCTCTATGGCTACACCTTC.

The CDR3 nucleotides read TGCAGCGCCTCCGTCCACAATGAGTTCGAGCAGTTCTTC. Translating it yields CSASVHNEFEQFF. The chain is built from TRBV29-1 and TRBJ2-1; D gene ambiguous. Looked up from germline, CDR1 is SQVTM and CDR2 is ANQGSEA. Trimming took 7 bases from V and 10 from J, leaving 20 bases between them. The CDR3 contains 13 residues.

This sequence joins TRBV5-1 and TRBJ2-7, with TRBD1 as a possible D gene (5 bases). V lost 6 bases and J lost 0, with 7 bases in between. Germline CDR1 SGHRS, CDR2 YFSETQ. The CDR3 contains 12 residues. CDR3 residues: CASKDNSYEQYF. For the CDR3, the DNA is TGCGCCAGCAAGGACAACTCCTACGAGCAGTACTTC.

The V gene is TRBV6-5, the J gene TRBJ2-3; D is perhaps TRBD2 (6 bases). The germline CDR1 and CDR2 sequences are MNHEY and SVGAGI. The V end lost 6 bases, the J end lost 3 bases, and 7 bases lay between the germline ends. The CDR3 is 12 residues long. CDR3 nucleotides: TGTGCCAGCAGGGGGGGAACAGATACGCAGTATTTT. As protein: CASRGGTDTQYF.

The rearrangement links TRBV5-1 to TRBJ1-6, with D possibly being TRBD1 (6 bases). The CDR3 extends over 16 amino acids. V was trimmed by 4 bases and J by 7 bases, leaving 18 bases between them. Germline V CDR1 and CDR2: SGHRS, YFSETQ. CDR3 DNA: TGCGCCAGCAGCCCCCAGGGGCCCGCGGGGAATTCACCCCTCCACTTT. It encodes CASSPQGPAGNSPLHF. Complete variable domain (other parts from reference TRBV5-1 and TRBJ1-6): KAGVTQTPRYLIKTRGQQVTLSCSPISGHRSVSWYQQTPGQGLQFLFEYFSETQRNKGNFPGRFSGRQFSNSRSEMNVSTLELGDSALYLCASSPQGPAGNSPLHFGNGTRLTVT.

The J gene is TRBJ2-5, the V gene TRBV12-5; a weak D match, TRBD1 (6 bases). Germline assignment: CDR1 LGHNT and CDR2 FRNRAP. The CDR3 totals 13 residues. Between the trimmed V and J ends, which lost 2 bases and 5 bases, there was a span of 9 bases. The DNA for the CDR3 is TGTGCTAGTGGTTTGTCAGGGGAGGAGACCCAGTACTTC. Amino acid sequence: CASGLSGEETQYF.

CDR3 amino acids: CASSPEGLVGETQYF. The CDR3 region has the DNA TGCGCCAGCAGCCCCGAGGGGCTTGTGGGAGAGACCCAGTACTTC. The rearrangement uses TRBV5-1 and TRBJ2-5; D is possibly TRBD1 or TRBD2 (5 bases each). Per the germline V gene, CDR1 is SGHRS and CDR2 is YFSETQ. The CDR3 extends over 15 amino acids. V was trimmed by 4 bases and J by 4 bases, leaving 17 bases between them.

CDR3 region: CASSPVSYEQYF. CDR3 sequence (DNA): TGTGCCAGCAGCCCCGTCTCCTACGAGCAGTACTTC. V and J are TRBV28 and TRBJ2-7; D not resolved. The CDR3 runs 12 residues. Trimming shortened V by 6 bases and J by 0 bases, and 6 bases separated the two germline ends. Germline-derived CDR1 and CDR2 are MDHEN and SYDVKM.

This clone was picked up a small number of times. V and J are TRBV2 and TRBJ2-5, with a possible D match to TRBD1 (5 bases). The CDR3 contains 15 residues. Per the germline V gene, CDR1 is SNHLY and CDR2 is FYNNEI. V shed 5 bases and J shed 0 bases, with 13 bases lying between them. The CDR3 nucleotides are TGTGCCAGCAGTCGACCTAAGGGGAACCAAGAGACCCAGTACTTC. Protein: CASSRPKGNQETQYF.

The chain is built from TRBV30 and TRBJ2-7; D is undetermined. Germline assignment: CDR1 GTSNPN and CDR2 SVGIG (reference sequence). V was shortened by 4 bases and J by 7 bases, with 20 bases between the two germline ends. This CDR3 is built from 14 residues. CDR3 loop: CAWMVRTGVGEQYF. CDR3 DNA sequence: TGTGCCTGGATGGTCCGAACGGGTGTTGGGGAGCAGTACTTC.

The chain is built from TRBV30 and TRBJ2-5; unclear D gene. The germline V and J ends were trimmed by 6 bases and 5 bases, with 16 bases remaining between them. Germline assignment: CDR1 GTSNPN and CDR2 SVGIG (reference sequence). CDR3 size: 13 residues. Written as DNA, the CDR3 is TGTGCCTGCCCGGACGTTACAACGGAGACCCAGTACTTC. Its protein product is CACPDVTTETQYF.

The genes are TRBV30 and TRBJ1-1, with D possibly matching TRBD1 (5 bases). The CDR3 loop spans 15 amino acids. CDR1 is GTSNPN, CDR2 SVGIG, per germline (reference sequence). Trimming stripped 0 bases from V and 4 bases from J, with 15 bases between. This chain's CDR3 is CAWSVKGRGGTEAFF. For the CDR3, the DNA is TGTGCCTGGAGTGTAAAAGGCCGGGGGGGCACTGAAGCTTTCTTT.

V and J are TRBV9 and TRBJ1-5; no reliable D call. Trimming left V 0 bases short and J 6 bases short, with 10 bases between. Germline CDR1 is SGDLS and CDR2 is YYNGEE. The CDR3 has 14 residues. The CDR3, as DNA: TGTGCCAGCAGCGTAGGAAGTGTGAGTCAGCCCCAGCATTTT. This codes for CASSVGSVSQPQHF.

The chain links TRBV6-5 to TRBJ1-1; D may be TRBD1 (6 bases). The CDR3 consists of 16 residues. V lost 0 bases and J 2 bases, leaving 13 bases between the germline ends. In germline, CDR1 is MNHEY, CDR2 SVGAGI. The CDR3 DNA reads as TGTGCCAGCAGTTACTCGTATCAGGGGCCAAACACTGAAGCTTTCTTT. It is translated as CASSYSYQGPNTEAFF.

The rearrangement joins TRBV5-4 to TRBJ2-3; the match to TRBD1 covers 8 bases. The CDR3 spans 16 residues. Germline-derived CDR1 and CDR2 are SGHNT and YYREEE (reference sequence). V shed 4 bases, J shed 6 bases, and the junction held 13 bases outside the gene matches. In nucleotides, the CDR3 is TGTGCCAGCAGCCCCCGACAGGGGCGCTCCTCCGATACGCAGTATTTT. Protein sequence: CASSPRQGRSSDTQYF.

On this clone itself: Relative to the germline gene, one junction end is altered; a read error may explain this. The V call is TRBV5-3, the J call TRBJ2-7, with D unresolved. TRBV5-3 is reported as an ORF; its role is uncertain. The CDR3 loop spans 13 amino acids. The CDR3 sequence: CASSLPLNYEQYF. The DNA for the CDR3 is TGTGCCAGCAGCTTGCCCCTGAACTACGAGCAGTACTTC.

The J gene is TRBJ2-2, the V gene TRBV30; the D gene is possibly TRBD1 (5 bases). V lost 0 bases, J lost 0 bases, and 20 bases lay in between. Germline V gives CDR1 GTSNPN, CDR2 SVGIG (reference sequence). This CDR3 spans 19 amino acids. The CDR3 here is CAWSVPRRQNWANTGELFF. For the CDR3, the DNA is TGTGCCTGGAGTGTCCCCCGAAGACAGAATTGGGCGAACACCGGGGAGCTGTTTTTT.

V gene TRBV4-2 combines with J gene TRBJ2-1; 11 positions match TRBD2. The germline gives CDR1 LGHNA, CDR2 YNFKEQ. J was trimmed by 5 bases and V by 4 bases; bases with no gene match: 7. The CDR3 loop spans 16 amino acids. Written as DNA, the CDR3 is TGTGCCAGCAGCCCAGTACTAGCGGGGGCCGACAATGAGCAGTTCTTC. Its protein product is CASSPVLAGADNEQFF.

The CDR3, as DNA: TGTGCCAGCAGGCGGACAGGAAGCACAGATACGCAGTATTTT. Its protein product is CASRRTGSTDTQYF. The chain recombines TRBV6-1 with TRBJ2-3, with TRBD1 identical over 7 bases. The junction had 3 bases not matched to a gene; V was cut back by 6 bases and J by 0 bases. The CDR3 loop spans 14 amino acids. Germline lookup yields CDR1 MNHNS and CDR2 SASEGT.

This chain joins TRBV27 and TRBJ2-7; D is perhaps TRBD1 (6 bases). The CDR3 is made up of 15 amino acids. The germline V gene encodes CDR1 MNHEY and CDR2 SMNVEV (reference sequence). V dropped 2 bases and J dropped 7 bases, with 18 bases sitting between them. CDR3 DNA: TGTGCCAGCAGTTTAGGTACAGGGTCCTTGAGGGAGCAGTACTTC. Amino acid sequence: CASSLGTGSLREQYF.

The chain is built from TRBV4-2 and TRBJ1-2, with unresolved D. The CDR3 spans 12 residues. Germline V gives CDR1 LGHNA, CDR2 YNFKEQ. Deletions cut 3 bases from V and 1 base from J, with 3 bases between. CDR3 residues: CASSHLNYGYTF. The CDR3 nucleotides read TGTGCCAGCAGCCACCTTAACTATGGCTACACCTTC.